This T cell receptor (beta chain) is drawn from a study of T cell repertoires in cytomegalovirus infection. Study as a whole: Public TCR beta signatures provided an indication of both CMV infection and a matching HLA type.

J lost 14 bases, V lost 5 bases, and 6 bases had no gene match. The CDR3 covers 11 residues. Germline values: CDR1 SGHVS, CDR2 FQNEAQ. General study results and limits: Carriers of CMV plus the relevant HLA were identified by cumulative public TCR beta family frequency. CMV-specific HLA-C-restricted TCR beta clonotypes dominated the ex vivo response.

This clonotype was found many times. Its antigen remains unknown. TCRdb itself ran the reads through MiXCR, one entry per CDR3 protein. The repertoire consists of some 150,000 distinct CDR3 sequences, with roughly 6% occurring once and the leading ten covering roughly 18%. The chain combines TRBV7-8 with TRBJ2-1; 7 bases map to TRBD1. Material for sequencing was PBMCs. This sequence was found in a human donor in good health (CMV status not recorded). Some clones in this sample may be carry-over from other donors' samples. CDR3 sequence: CASSKDRWEFF. As DNA, the CDR3 is TGTGCCAGCAGCAAGGACAGGTGGGAGTTCTTC.